This TCR beta chain comes out of a study of blood T cell repertoires in COVID-19. Study information: PBMCs, B-cell-depleted T cells, or T cells provided the cDNA or gDNA that made up the material.

Per the study methods: Amplification with reference gene primers provided the estimates of nucleated cell counts. Clones were read by immunoSEQ multiplex PCR, and TCRdb kept only the in-frame ones, dropping some. That table gives V, J and clone size, and the DNA gave D and trimming. The sample has around 150,000 clones; about 87% are singletons. The specimen sequenced was peripheral blood. The clonotype comes from a woman in her 70s with COVID-19, enrolled during active disease.

The CDR3, as DNA: TGTGCCTGGAGTGCAGGGTTAAGCAATCAGCCCCAGCATTTT. Residues: CAWSAGLSNQPQHF. The V and J genes are TRBV30 and TRBJ1-5, with TRBD1 as a possible D gene (5 bases). Germline V CDR1 and CDR2: GTSNPN, SVGIG (reference sequence). The CDR3 sequence is 14 residues long. The V end was cut by 1 base, the J end by 1 base, with 8 bases between.